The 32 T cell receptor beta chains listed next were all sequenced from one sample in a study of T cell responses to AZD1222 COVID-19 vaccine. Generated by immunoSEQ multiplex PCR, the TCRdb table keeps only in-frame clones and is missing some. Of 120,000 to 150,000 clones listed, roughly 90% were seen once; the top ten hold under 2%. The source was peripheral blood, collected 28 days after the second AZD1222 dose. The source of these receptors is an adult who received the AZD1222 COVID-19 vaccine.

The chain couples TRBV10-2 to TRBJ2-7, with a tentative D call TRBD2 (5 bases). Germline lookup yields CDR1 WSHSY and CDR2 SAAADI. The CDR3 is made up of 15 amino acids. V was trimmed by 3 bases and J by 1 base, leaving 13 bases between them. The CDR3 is CASSDGGWRSYEQYV. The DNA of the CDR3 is TGCGCCAGCAGTGACGGCGGGTGGAGGTCCTACGAGCAGTACGTC.

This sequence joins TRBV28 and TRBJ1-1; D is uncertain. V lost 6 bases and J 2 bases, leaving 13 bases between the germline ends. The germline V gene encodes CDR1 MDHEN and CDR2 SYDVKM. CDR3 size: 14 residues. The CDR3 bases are TGTGCCAGCAGGTCCGCGGGGTTTAACACTGAAGCTTTCTTT. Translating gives CASRSAGFNTEAFF.

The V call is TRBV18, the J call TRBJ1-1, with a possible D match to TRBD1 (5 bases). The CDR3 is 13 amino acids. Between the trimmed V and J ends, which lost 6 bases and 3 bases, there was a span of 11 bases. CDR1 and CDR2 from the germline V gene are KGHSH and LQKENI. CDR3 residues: CASSSGFDTEAFF. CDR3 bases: TGTGCCAGCTCGTCAGGGTTCGACACTGAAGCTTTCTTT.

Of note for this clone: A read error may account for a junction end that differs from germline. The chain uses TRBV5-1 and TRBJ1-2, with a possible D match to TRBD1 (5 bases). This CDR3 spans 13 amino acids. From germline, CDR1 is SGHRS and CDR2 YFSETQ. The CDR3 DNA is TGCGCCAGCAGCTTGGAGGCGAGGGGTCTAGTCGCCTTC. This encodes CASSLEARGLVAF.

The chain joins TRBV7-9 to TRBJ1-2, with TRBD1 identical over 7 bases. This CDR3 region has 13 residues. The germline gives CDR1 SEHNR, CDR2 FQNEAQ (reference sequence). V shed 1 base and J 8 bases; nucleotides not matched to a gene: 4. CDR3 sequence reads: CASSLGQGSGYTF. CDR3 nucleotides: TGTGCCAGCAGCTTAGGACAGGGAAGCGGCTACACCTTC.

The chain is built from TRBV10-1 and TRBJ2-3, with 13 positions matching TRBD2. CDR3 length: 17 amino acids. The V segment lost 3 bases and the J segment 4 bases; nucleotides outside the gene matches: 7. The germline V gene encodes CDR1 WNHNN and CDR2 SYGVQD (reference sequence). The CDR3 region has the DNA TGCGCCAGCAGTGACCCTTGGACTAGCGGGAGCGCAGATACGCAGTATTTT. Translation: CASSDPWTSGSADTQYF.

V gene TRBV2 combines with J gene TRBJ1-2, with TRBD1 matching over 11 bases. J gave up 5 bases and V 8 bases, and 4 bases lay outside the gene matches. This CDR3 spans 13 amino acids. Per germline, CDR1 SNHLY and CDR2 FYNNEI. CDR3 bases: TGTGCCAGCCGGGACAGGGGGTGGTATGGCTACACCTTC. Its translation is CASRDRGWYGYTF.

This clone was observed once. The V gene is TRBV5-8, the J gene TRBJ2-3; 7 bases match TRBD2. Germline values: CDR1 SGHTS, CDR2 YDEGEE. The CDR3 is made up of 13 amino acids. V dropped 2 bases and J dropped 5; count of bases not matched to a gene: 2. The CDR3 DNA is TGTGCCAGCAGCTTCTTAGCGGGAGATACGCAGTATTTT. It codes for CASSFLAGDTQYF.

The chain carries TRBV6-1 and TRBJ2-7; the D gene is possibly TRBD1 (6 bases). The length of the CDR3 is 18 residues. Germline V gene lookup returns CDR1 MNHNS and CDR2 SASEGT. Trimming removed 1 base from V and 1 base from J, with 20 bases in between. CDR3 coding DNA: TGTGCCAGCAGTGAAGGACAGGCCTATGGAACCCCGTCCTACGAGCAGTACGTC. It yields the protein CASSEGQAYGTPSYEQYV.

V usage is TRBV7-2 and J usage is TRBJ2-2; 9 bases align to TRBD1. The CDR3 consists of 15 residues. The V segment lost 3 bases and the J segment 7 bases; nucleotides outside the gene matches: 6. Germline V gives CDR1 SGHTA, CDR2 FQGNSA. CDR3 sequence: CASSFNRGQGGELFF. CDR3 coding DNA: TGTGCCAGCAGCTTCAACAGGGGGCAGGGCGGGGAGCTGTTTTTT.

Written as DNA, the CDR3 is TGTGCCAGCAGCTTCGGAATCGCGCGGGATTCACCCCTCCACTTT. It translates to CASSFGIARDSPLHF. The rearrangement uses TRBV11-2 and TRBJ1-6; D is unclear. The V gene lost 3 bases and the J gene lost 8 bases, with 14 bases spanning the gap. The germline CDR1 and CDR2 sequences are SGHAT and FQNNGV. The CDR3 is made up of 15 amino acids.

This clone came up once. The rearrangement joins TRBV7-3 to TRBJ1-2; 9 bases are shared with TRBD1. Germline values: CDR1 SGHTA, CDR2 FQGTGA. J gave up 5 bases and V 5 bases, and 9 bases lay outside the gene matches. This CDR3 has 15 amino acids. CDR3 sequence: CASSPGQGMGYGYTF. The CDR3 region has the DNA TGTGCCAGCAGCCCGGGACAGGGAATGGGGTATGGCTACACCTTC.

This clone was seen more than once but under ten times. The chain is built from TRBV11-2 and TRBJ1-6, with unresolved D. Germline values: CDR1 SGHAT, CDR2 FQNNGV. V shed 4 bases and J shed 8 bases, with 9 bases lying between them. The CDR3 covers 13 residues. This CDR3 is CASSYRTDSPLHF. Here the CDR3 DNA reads TGTGCCAGCAGCTATCGGACGGATTCACCCCTCCACTTT.

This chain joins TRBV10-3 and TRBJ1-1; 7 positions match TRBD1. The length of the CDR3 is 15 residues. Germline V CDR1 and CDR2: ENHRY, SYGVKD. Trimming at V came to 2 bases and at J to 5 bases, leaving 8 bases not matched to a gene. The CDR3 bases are TGTGCCATCAGTGAGGAGGAACAGGGGTATACTGAAGCTTTCTTT. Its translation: CAISEEEQGYTEAFF.

CDR3 in amino acids: CASSVMRGGIGEQYV. For the CDR3, the DNA is TGTGCCAGCAGTGTTATGCGGGGGGGGATCGGCGAGCAGTACGTC. The V gene is TRBV2, the J gene TRBJ2-7; TRBD2 agrees at 9 bases. This CDR3 is 15 amino acids long. V was pared by 4 bases and J by 6 bases, with 10 bases of the junction left unmatched. Germline assignment: CDR1 SNHLY and CDR2 FYNNEI.

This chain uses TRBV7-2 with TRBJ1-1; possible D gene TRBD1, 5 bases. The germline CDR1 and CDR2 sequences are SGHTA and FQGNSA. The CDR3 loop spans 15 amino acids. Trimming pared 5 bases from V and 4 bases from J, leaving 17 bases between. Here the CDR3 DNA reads TGTGCCAGCAGCACCCTGGGGGGAGGTTCCACTGAAGCTTTCTTT. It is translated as CASSTLGGGSTEAFF.

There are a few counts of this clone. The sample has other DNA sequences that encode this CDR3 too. CDR3 loop: CASSLRGTEAFF. CDR3 coding DNA: TGTGCCAGCAGTTTAAGAGGGACTGAAGCTTTCTTT. This sequence joins TRBV28 and TRBJ1-1; D is unclear. Trimming pared 2 bases from V and 5 bases from J, leaving 6 bases between. Germline V gene lookup returns CDR1 MDHEN and CDR2 SYDVKM. This CDR3 is 12 amino acids long.

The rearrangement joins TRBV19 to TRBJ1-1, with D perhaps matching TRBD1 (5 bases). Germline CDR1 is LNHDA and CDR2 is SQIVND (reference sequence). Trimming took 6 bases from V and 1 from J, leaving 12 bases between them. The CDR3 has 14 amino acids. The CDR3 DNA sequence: TGTGCCAGTAGGTTCAGGGTGAAGAACACTGAAGCTTTCTTT. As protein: CASRFRVKNTEAFF.

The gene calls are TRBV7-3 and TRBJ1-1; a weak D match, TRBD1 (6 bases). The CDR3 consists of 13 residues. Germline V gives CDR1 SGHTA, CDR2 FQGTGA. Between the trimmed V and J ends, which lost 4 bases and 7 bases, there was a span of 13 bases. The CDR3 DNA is TGTGCCAGCAGCTCGAACAGGGTCGGTGAAGCTTTCTTT. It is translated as CASSSNRVGEAFF.

CDR3 residues: CASSPVAGVLAEAFF. The CDR3 bases are TGTGCCAGCAGCCCGGTGGCAGGGGTCCTCGCTGAAGCTTTCTTT. The chain links TRBV9 to TRBJ1-1, with a weak D call TRBD1 (6 bases). There are 15 residues in the CDR3. The V gene lost 4 bases and the J gene lost 6 bases, with 19 bases spanning the gap. CDR1 and CDR2 from the germline V gene are SGDLS and YYNGEE.

The CDR3 protein is CASTFQLGRNNSPLHF. In DNA, the CDR3 is TGTGCCAGCACCTTTCAACTCGGACGGAATAATTCACCCCTCCACTTT. The rearrangement links TRBV2 to TRBJ1-6; D not certain. This CDR3 is built from 16 residues. Germline V CDR1 and CDR2: SNHLY, FYNNEI. V was clipped by 7 bases and J by 5 bases, with 18 bases between them.

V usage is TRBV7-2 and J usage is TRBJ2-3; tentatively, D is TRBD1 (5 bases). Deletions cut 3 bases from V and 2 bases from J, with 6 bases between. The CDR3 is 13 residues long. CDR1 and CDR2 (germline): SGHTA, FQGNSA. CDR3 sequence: CASSFRDTDTQYF. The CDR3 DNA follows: TGTGCCAGCAGCTTCAGGGACACAGATACGCAGTATTTT.

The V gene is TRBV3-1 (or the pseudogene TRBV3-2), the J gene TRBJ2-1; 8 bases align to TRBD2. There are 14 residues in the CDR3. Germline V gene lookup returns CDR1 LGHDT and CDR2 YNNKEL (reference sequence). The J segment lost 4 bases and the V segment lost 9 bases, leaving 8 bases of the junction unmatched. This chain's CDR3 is CASSVAGSYNEQFF. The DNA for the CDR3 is TGTGCCAGTAGCGTAGCGGGGAGTTACAATGAGCAGTTCTTC.

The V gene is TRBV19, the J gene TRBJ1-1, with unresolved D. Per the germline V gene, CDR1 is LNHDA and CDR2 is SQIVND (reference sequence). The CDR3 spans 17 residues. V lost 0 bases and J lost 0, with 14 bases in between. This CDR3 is CASSIDLWAFMNTEAFF. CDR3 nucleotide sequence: TGTGCCAGTAGTATAGATCTATGGGCGTTTATGAACACTGAAGCTTTCTTT.

CDR3 in amino acids: CAISESTDTGELFF. The CDR3 DNA reads as TGTGCCATCAGTGAGTCGACAGACACCGGGGAGCTGTTTTTT. This chain links TRBV10-3 with TRBJ2-2; D may be TRBD1 (5 bases). Germline values: CDR1 ENHRY, CDR2 SYGVKD. The CDR3 extends over 14 amino acids. V was clipped by 0 bases and J by 3 bases, with 5 bases between them.

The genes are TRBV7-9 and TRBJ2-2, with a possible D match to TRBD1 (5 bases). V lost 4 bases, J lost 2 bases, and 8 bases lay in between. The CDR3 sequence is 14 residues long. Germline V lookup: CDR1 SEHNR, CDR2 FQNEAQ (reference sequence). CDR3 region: CASSSQGNTGELFF. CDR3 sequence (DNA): TGTGCCAGCAGCTCCCAGGGAAACACCGGGGAGCTGTTTTTT.

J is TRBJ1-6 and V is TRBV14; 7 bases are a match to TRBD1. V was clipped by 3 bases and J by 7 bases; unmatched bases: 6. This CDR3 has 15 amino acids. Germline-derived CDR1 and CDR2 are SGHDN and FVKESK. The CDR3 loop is CASSQTGTENSPLHF. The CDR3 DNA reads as TGTGCCAGCAGCCAGACCGGGACAGAAAATTCACCCCTCCACTTT.

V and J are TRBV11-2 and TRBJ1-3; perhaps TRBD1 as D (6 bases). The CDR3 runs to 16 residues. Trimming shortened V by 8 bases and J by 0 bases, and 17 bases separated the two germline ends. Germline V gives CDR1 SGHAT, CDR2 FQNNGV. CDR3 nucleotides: TGTGCCAGCGGCCCCCCGGGGGGCCCCTCTGGAAACACCATATATTTT. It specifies CASGPPGGPSGNTIYF. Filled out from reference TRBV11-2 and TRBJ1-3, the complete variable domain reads EAGVAQSPRYKIIEKRQSVAFWCNPISGHATLYWYQQILGQGPKLLIQFQNNGVVDDSQLPKDRFSAERLKGVDSTLKIQPAKLEDSAVYLCASGPPGGPSGNTIYFGEGSWLTVV.

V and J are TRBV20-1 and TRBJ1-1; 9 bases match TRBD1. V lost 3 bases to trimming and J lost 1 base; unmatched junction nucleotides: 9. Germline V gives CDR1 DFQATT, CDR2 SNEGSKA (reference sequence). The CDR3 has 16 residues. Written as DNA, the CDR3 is TGCAGTGCTAGTCGGTCAGGGACAGGGACGAACACTGAAGCTTTCTTT. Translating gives CSASRSGTGTNTEAFF.

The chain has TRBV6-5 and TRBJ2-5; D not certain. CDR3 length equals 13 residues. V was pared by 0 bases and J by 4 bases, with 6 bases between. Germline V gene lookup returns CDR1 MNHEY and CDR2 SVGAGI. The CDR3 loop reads CASSYSVVETQYF. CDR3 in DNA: TGTGCCAGCAGTTACTCCGTGGTAGAGACCCAGTACTTC.

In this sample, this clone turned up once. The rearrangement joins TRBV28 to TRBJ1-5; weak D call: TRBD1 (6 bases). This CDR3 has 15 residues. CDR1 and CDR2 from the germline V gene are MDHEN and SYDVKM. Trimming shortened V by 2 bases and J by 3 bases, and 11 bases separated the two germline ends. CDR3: CASSLAGGLNQPQHF. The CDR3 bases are TGTGCCAGCAGTTTAGCGGGGGGGCTCAATCAGCCCCAGCATTTT.

CDR3 bases: TGTGCCAGCAGTTACCCAGGAGGAACTGAAGCTTTCTTT. Translating gives CASSYPGGTEAFF. The rearrangement joins TRBV6-2 or TRBV6-3 to TRBJ1-1; D gene unclear. V was clipped by 2 bases and J by 5 bases, with 9 bases between them. Germline V gene sequence: CDR1 MNHEY, CDR2 SVGEGT. The CDR3 extends over 13 amino acids.